A selection of T cell receptor beta chains follows, all from one sample in a study of CD8 T cells in Susac syndrome. TCRdb passed the immunoSEQ multiplex PCR reads through MiXCR, listing each CDR3 protein once. Of approximately 170,000 distinct CDR3 sequences listed, just over 90% are singletons. The source material was CD4+ T cells from PBMCs. Every receptor here comes from a human donor in good health. Each CDR3 is given with its conserved first and last residue. The order of the fields is J gene, V gene, D gene, clone size, CDR3 DNA, CDR3 protein. D genes are given only for firm matches. Expanded clones are given a class, and other clones once, few, many or no size at all.

J gene: TRBJ1-1
V gene: TRBV18
D gene: .
clone size: .
CDR3 DNA: TGTGCCAGCTCACCACAGGATCCGAACACTGAAGCTTTCTTT
CDR3 protein: CASSPQDPNTEAFF

J gene: TRBJ2-2
V gene: TRBV5-1
D gene: .
clone size: .
CDR3 DNA: TGCGCCAGCAGACGACTCGAGACCGGGGAGCTGTTTTTT
CDR3 protein: CASRRLETGELFF

J gene: TRBJ1-1
V gene: TRBV11-1
D gene: .
clone size: .
CDR3 DNA: TGTGCCAGCAGCTTTTCCGATGAGAGCACTGAAGCTTTCTTT
CDR3 protein: CASSFSDESTEAFF

J gene: TRBJ1-2
V gene: TRBV20-1
D gene: .
clone size: .
CDR3 DNA: TGCAGTGCTAATCCACAGGGAAGTGGCTACACCTTC
CDR3 protein: CSANPQGSGYTF

J gene: TRBJ2-3
V gene: TRBV11-2
D gene: TRBD1
clone size: .
CDR3 DNA: TGTGCCAGCAGACACTGGACAGGGGGCATCGGGGGGGCTAGAGATACGCAGTATTTT
CDR3 protein: CASRHWTGGIGGARDTQYF

J gene: TRBJ2-7
V gene: TRBV3-1
D gene: TRBD1
clone size: .
CDR3 DNA: TGTGCCAGCAGCCCCCGGGACAGGGGGGAGGGCGAGCAGTACTTC
CDR3 protein: CASSPRDRGEGEQYF

J gene: TRBJ2-1
V gene: TRBV4-3
D gene: .
clone size: .
CDR3 DNA: TGCGCCAGCAGCCAAGATCCGACGGGGCGGGAGCAGTTCTTC
CDR3 protein: CASSQDPTGREQFF

J gene: TRBJ1-6
V gene: TRBV7-9
D gene: .
clone size: once
CDR3 DNA: TGTGCCAGCAGCTTTACAGGGATGAGTAATTCACCCCTCCACTTT
CDR3 protein: CASSFTGMSNSPLHF

J gene: TRBJ1-4
V gene: TRBV29-1
D gene: .
clone size: .
CDR3 DNA: TGCAGCGTTCAAGACCGGGTCTTGGGTGAAAAACTGTTTTTT
CDR3 protein: CSVQDRVLGEKLFF

J gene: TRBJ2-3
V gene: TRBV19
D gene: .
clone size: .
CDR3 DNA: TGTGCCAGTAGTATTGGGTTCACAGATACGCAGTATTTT
CDR3 protein: CASSIGFTDTQYF

J gene: TRBJ2-1
V gene: TRBV7-2
D gene: TRBD2
clone size: .
CDR3 DNA: TGTGCCAACAGACTAGCGGGGGGGTCCTACAATGAGCAGTTCTTC
CDR3 protein: CANRLAGGSYNEQFF

J gene: TRBJ1-2
V gene: TRBV7-9
D gene: .
clone size: .
CDR3 DNA: TGTGCCAGCAGCTTGGGACTAATAAAGGAAGACTATGGCTACACCTTC
CDR3 protein: CASSLGLIKEDYGYTF

J gene: TRBJ1-5
V gene: TRBV28
D gene: .
clone size: .
CDR3 DNA: TGTGCCAGCAGTTGGCGGGGGGCTGGCAATCAGCCCCAGCATTTT
CDR3 protein: CASSWRGAGNQPQHF

J gene: TRBJ1-2
V gene: TRBV29-1
D gene: .
clone size: .
CDR3 DNA: TGCAGCGCCGGACTGGGCTATGGCTACACCTTC
CDR3 protein: CSAGLGYGYTF

J gene: TRBJ1-5
V gene: TRBV20-1
D gene: .
clone size: .
CDR3 DNA: TGCAGTACAATCCGGGACATCGGTAATCAGCCCCAGCATTTT
CDR3 protein: CSTIRDIGNQPQHF

J gene: TRBJ2-2
V gene: TRBV6-1
D gene: .
clone size: .
CDR3 DNA: TGTGCCAGCAGTGGTAGACCAGGGAACGGGGAGCTGTTTTTT
CDR3 protein: CASSGRPGNGELFF

J gene: TRBJ1-2
V gene: TRBV23-1
D gene: .
clone size: .
CDR3 DNA: TGCGCCAGCAGTCAATCGGGCAGGGACTATGGCTACACCTTC
CDR3 protein: CASSQSGRDYGYTF

J gene: TRBJ2-3
V gene: TRBV30
D gene: TRBD2
clone size: .
CDR3 DNA: TGTGCCTGGAAAAGCGGGGGCACAGATACGCAGTATTTT
CDR3 protein: CAWKSGGTDTQYF

J gene: TRBJ1-2
V gene: TRBV13
D gene: .
clone size: .
CDR3 DNA: TGTGCCAGCAGCTTGGTCATAAGGACGGGATTCTCAATTAGGGGCTACACCTTC
CDR3 protein: CASSLVIRTGFSIRGYTF

J gene: TRBJ2-5
V gene: TRBV30
D gene: .
clone size: .
CDR3 DNA: TGTGCCTGGAGTGCCAGGTCCGAGACCCAGTACTTC
CDR3 protein: CAWSARSETQYF

J gene: TRBJ2-3
V gene: TRBV7-3
D gene: .
clone size: .
CDR3 DNA: TGTGCCAGCAGCTTAAACCGAGGAGATACGCAGTATTTT
CDR3 protein: CASSLNRGDTQYF

J gene: TRBJ2-3
V gene: TRBV10-3
D gene: .
clone size: .
CDR3 DNA: TGTGCCATCAGTGAGTCGCGGGGCACAGATACGCAGTATTTT
CDR3 protein: CAISESRGTDTQYF

J gene: TRBJ2-5
V gene: TRBV7-2
D gene: TRBD2
clone size: few
CDR3 DNA: TGTGCCAGCAGCCCCGGACTAGCGGGAGTTGAGACCCAGTACTTC
CDR3 protein: CASSPGLAGVETQYF

J gene: TRBJ2-7
V gene: TRBV7-2
D gene: .
clone size: .
CDR3 DNA: TGTGCCAGCAGCTTTTCCGGGACCCTCGAGCAGTACTTC
CDR3 protein: CASSFSGTLEQYF

J gene: TRBJ2-2
V gene: TRBV18
D gene: TRBD1
clone size: .
CDR3 DNA: TGTGCCAGCTCAGCGGACAGGGGGCGATGGACCGGGGAGCTGTTTTTT
CDR3 protein: CASSADRGRWTGELFF

J gene: TRBJ2-7
V gene: TRBV5-6
D gene: .
clone size: .
CDR3 DNA: TGTGCCAGCAGCCGCTGGACGGGACTCCTAATCTACGAGCAGTACTTC
CDR3 protein: CASSRWTGLLIYEQYF

J gene: TRBJ2-3
V gene: TRBV6-1
D gene: TRBD1
clone size: .
CDR3 DNA: TGTGCCAGCAGTCAGGACAGGGGAACAGATACGCAGTATTTT
CDR3 protein: CASSQDRGTDTQYF

J gene: TRBJ2-7
V gene: TRBV3-1
D gene: TRBD1
clone size: .
CDR3 DNA: TGTGCCAGCAGCCAAGATTCCACAGGGGGCTCCTACGAGCAGTACTTC
CDR3 protein: CASSQDSTGGSYEQYF

J gene: TRBJ1-2
V gene: TRBV4-3
D gene: TRBD1
clone size: .
CDR3 DNA: TGCGCCAGCAGCCAAGAGGCGCGGGGGCAGGGGGTGGCCTACTATGGCTACACCTTC
CDR3 protein: CASSQEARGQGVAYYGYTF

J gene: TRBJ2-7
V gene: TRBV3-1
D gene: .
clone size: .
CDR3 DNA: TGTGCCAGCAGCCAAGGAACCGACAGGAGGGTGGCTAGCGGCTTCTACGAGCAGTACTTC
CDR3 protein: CASSQGTDRRVASGFYEQYF

J gene: TRBJ2-7
V gene: TRBV7-9
D gene: .
clone size: .
CDR3 DNA: TGTGCCAGCAGCTTGAATTGGGCGAACTACGAGCAGTACTTC
CDR3 protein: CASSLNWANYEQYF

J gene: TRBJ2-6
V gene: TRBV5-1
D gene: .
clone size: .
CDR3 DNA: TGCGCCAGCAGCTTGTGGGTCTCTGACTCTGGGGCCAACGTCCTGACTTTC
CDR3 protein: CASSLWVSDSGANVLTF

J gene: TRBJ1-1
V gene: TRBV11-2
D gene: .
clone size: few
CDR3 DNA: TGTGCCAGCAGCTTATGGGCCACTGAAGCTTTCTTT
CDR3 protein: CASSLWATEAFF

J gene: TRBJ2-7
V gene: TRBV2
D gene: .
clone size: .
CDR3 DNA: TGTGCCAGCAGTGTATTTTACGAGCAGTACTTC
CDR3 protein: CASSVFYEQYF

J gene: TRBJ2-2
V gene: TRBV7-2
D gene: .
clone size: .
CDR3 DNA: TGTGCCAGCAGCCAGGGGTATACCGGGGAGCTGTTTTTT
CDR3 protein: CASSQGYTGELFF

J gene: TRBJ2-7
V gene: TRBV3-1
D gene: .
clone size: .
CDR3 DNA: TGTGCCAGCAGCCAAGATGTACAGAGCTCCTACGAGCAGTACTTC
CDR3 protein: CASSQDVQSSYEQYF

J gene: TRBJ1-3
V gene: TRBV7-2
D gene: .
clone size: .
CDR3 DNA: TGTGCCAGCCTCACCTTCTCTGGAAACACCATATATTTT
CDR3 protein: CASLTFSGNTIYF

J gene: TRBJ2-3
V gene: TRBV12-3/TRBV12-4
D gene: .
clone size: .
CDR3 DNA: TGTGTAACGCGTGGGGTCGCAGATACGCAGTATTTT
CDR3 protein: CVTRGVADTQYF